This T cell receptor beta chain derives from a study of blood T cell repertoires in COVID-19. As for the study in general: COVID-19 samples from acute and convalescent phases originated in the United States, Italy and Spain. The analysed material was cDNA or gDNA that came from T cells, B-cell-depleted T cells, or PBMCs.

V was trimmed by 8 bases and J by 8 bases, leaving 19 bases between them. The CDR3 length is 15 residues. CDR1 is MRHNA and CDR2 is SNTAGT in the germline V gene. Original processing methods: Researchers report that nucleated cell counts were estimated from reference gene primer amplification. Clones were sequenced by immunoSEQ multiplex PCR, and TCRdb holds only the in-frame ones, with some missing. V, J and clone size are taken as reported in that table, and D and trimming were inferred from the DNA itself. The top ten clones hold 3.5% to 5% of a sample with 150,000 to 200,000 clones, 85% to 95% of them seen once.

The clonotype originates from a woman between 45 and 60 years old with acute or convalescent COVID-19. V gene TRBV6-4 combines with J gene TRBJ1-6; D perhaps matches TRBD1 (6 bases). Sequencing was performed on peripheral blood. CDR3 region: CASAVTGGADSPLHF. The CDR3 nucleotides are TGTGCCAGCGCCGTCACGGGGGGGGCGGATTCACCCCTCCACTTT.